This TCR beta chain was captured by sequencing in a study of blood T cell repertoires in COVID-19. The wider study: COVID-19 samples from acute and convalescent phases originated in the United States, Italy and Spain. The cDNA or gDNA used as material had been derived from T cells, B-cell-depleted T cells, or PBMCs.

In the source study's methods: The assay estimated nucleated cells by amplifying reference gene primers. Repertoires were generated with immunoSEQ multiplex PCR, while TCRdb's copy carries only in-frame clones and drops some. D and trimming were read from the DNA, whereas the V and J calls and clone size are those reported in that table. The profile shows about 55,000 clones, around 86% of them singletons. Trimming took off 3 bases at V and 6 bases at J, with 11 bases between the two ends. Germline V CDR1 and CDR2: SNHLY, FYNNEI. The CDR3 loop spans 13 amino acids. The clonotype was recovered from a woman aged 60-75 years with acute or convalescent COVID-19. The rearrangement uses TRBV2 and TRBJ1-2; a weak D match, TRBD1 (6 bases). The sample was peripheral blood. The CDR3 DNA follows: TGTGCCAGCAGTGACAGGGGTATCCATGGCTACACCTTC. This sequence encodes CASSDRGIHGYTF.